This T cell receptor beta chain was sequenced during a study of CD8+CD57+ T cells in acquired aplastic anemia. Study overall: CD4+ and CD8+ cells, once sorted, gave DNA averaging roughly 3.2 ug. The study, taken as a whole, reports: Significance was not reached for CD8+ Simpson's diversity between patients and controls.

It was genomic DNA that served as the template for profiling TCR beta VDJ and CDR3. TCRdb re-called the reads through MiXCR, storing one row per CDR3 protein. Of approximately 100,000 distinct CDR3 sequences listed, about 67% were seen once; the top ten hold 65%. This clonotype was seen more than once but under ten times. The antigen remains unidentified. Germline CDR1 WSHSY, CDR2 SAAADI. V shed 4 bases, J shed 3 bases, and the junction held 2 bases outside the gene matches. The CDR3 covers 14 residues. Patients chosen for sequencing had shown CD8+CD57+ cell expansion by flow cytometry. The chain recombines TRBV10-2 with TRBJ2-3, with 9 nucleotides matching TRBD1. The source of this sequence is a human donor with aplastic anemia. Sequencing was done on a sample of sorted CD4+, CD8+, or CD8+CD57+ T cells (not recorded which) from PBMCs. The CDR3 DNA reads as TGCGCCAGCAGTGTGACAGGGGGGACAGATACGCAGTATTTT. Its protein is CASSVTGGTDTQYF.